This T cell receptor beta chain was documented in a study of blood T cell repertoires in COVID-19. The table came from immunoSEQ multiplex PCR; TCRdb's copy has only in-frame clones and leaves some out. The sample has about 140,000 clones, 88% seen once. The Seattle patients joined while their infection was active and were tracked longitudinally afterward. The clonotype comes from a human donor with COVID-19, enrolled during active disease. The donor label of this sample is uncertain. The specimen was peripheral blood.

The CDR3 loop reads CASSLRTGGNTEAFF. The CDR3 DNA is TGTGCCAGCAGCTTGCGGACCGGGGGAAACACTGAAGCTTTCTTT. The chain recombines TRBV5-4 with TRBJ1-1; the D gene is possibly TRBD1 (5 bases). The CDR3 is 15 residues long. The V gene's germline CDR1 is SGHNT and CDR2 YYREEE (reference sequence). V was cut by 1 base and J by 2 bases, with 12 bases left in between.